This TCR beta chain was identified during a study of blood T cell repertoires in COVID-19 (TCRdb year 2020). With respect to the entire study: Collaborator samples came from the United States, Italy and Spain and covered acute and convalescent phases of COVID-19. Where available, HLA class I and class II types were obtained from metadata supplied by the sample provider rather than from assay-based typing. The dataset comprised deeply sampled blood TCRbeta repertoires from subjects exposed to, actively infected with, or recovered from COVID-19. Sample metadata almost always included a de-identified subject ID, COVID-19 status, age in years and sex. The prospective study material was composed of cDNA or gDNA derived from T cells, B-cell-depleted T cells, or PBMCs. A freely available public database, intended as a resource for researchers studying the immune response to SARS-CoV-2, is where the repertoires were released. The samples were drawn from two sources: the first 160 participants of the ongoing ImmuneRACE study, and 1,200 or so subjects contributed by 6 global collaborators.

The immunoSEQ Assay, a bias-controlled multiplex PCR, was used to amplify TCRbeta CDR3 regions from genomic DNA. From the authors' description of their analysis: Nucleated cell counts per sample were estimated from amplification of reference gene primers within the assay. To quantify the absolute abundance of each unique TCRbeta CDR3 rearrangement, sequence reads were collapsed and filtered. Productive Simpson clonality was computed per sample as the square root of Simpson's diversity index over productive rearrangements. Entries here come from immuneACCESS through TCRdb and include only in-frame sequences with V and J called. Some clones fail to appear in such tables; in the studies checked, an unresolved V gene covers under half of the shortfall, and the cause of the remainder is unknown. D and trimming were read from the DNA, whereas the V and J calls and clone size are those reported in that table. In all, the sample holds 20,000 to 25,000 clones, and roughly 84% of those were seen once. In total, the top ten clones hold roughly 3.2% of the sample.

For this clone: The clone's antigen remains unknown. Base qualities were left out, and no much larger clone turns up one base away.

Collaborating institutions collected whole blood in K2EDTA tubes following their own protocols. For TCRbeta analysis, collaborators shipped samples in one of three forms: frozen whole blood, isolated PBMCs, or DNA extracted from either of those sample types. CDR1 and CDR2 (LGHDT, YNNKEL) derive from the germline V gene (reference sequence). The CDR3 starts with the cysteine, ends with the phenylalanine, and has 13 residues. The only DNA kept is the CDR3, 39 bases in frame from the first base. Deletion took 5 bases off V and 2 bases off J, with a span of 7 bases between the germline ends. Findings and caveats that apply to the study as a whole: The amount of clinical and demographic metadata varied by source and participant and was provided uncurated.

The source material was peripheral blood. The chain joins TRBV3-1 (or the pseudogene TRBV3-2) to TRBJ1-5; the D gene lacks a confident call. This sequence was found in a man between 35 and 55 years old with acute or convalescent COVID-19. CDR3 protein: CASSFTGNQPQHF. The nucleotide sequence is given as TGTGCCAGCAGCTTCACGGGCAATCAGCCCCAGCATTTT.